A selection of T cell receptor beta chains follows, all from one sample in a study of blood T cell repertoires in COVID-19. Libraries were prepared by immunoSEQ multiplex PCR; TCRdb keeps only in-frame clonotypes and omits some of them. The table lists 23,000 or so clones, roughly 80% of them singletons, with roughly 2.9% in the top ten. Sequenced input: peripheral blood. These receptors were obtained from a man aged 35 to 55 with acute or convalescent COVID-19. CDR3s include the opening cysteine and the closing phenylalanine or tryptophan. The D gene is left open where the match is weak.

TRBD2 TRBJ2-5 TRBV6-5 CASSYGPGGPGETQYF
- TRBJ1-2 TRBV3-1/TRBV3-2 CACTRLEGYTF
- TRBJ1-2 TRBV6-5 CASLHRDGGGYTF
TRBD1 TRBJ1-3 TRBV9 CASSGGTAGNTIYF
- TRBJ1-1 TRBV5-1 CASSLVAGTNTEAFF
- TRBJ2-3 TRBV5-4 CASSLVARNTDTQYF
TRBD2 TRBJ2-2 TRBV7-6 CASSLTPGGTGELFF
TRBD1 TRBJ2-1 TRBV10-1 CASRRQGSNEQFF
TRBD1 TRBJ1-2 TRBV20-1 CSASGGDRESGYTF
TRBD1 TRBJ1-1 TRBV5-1 CASSLQGQGWNTEAFF
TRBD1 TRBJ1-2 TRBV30 CAWKSWGQGSNYGYTF
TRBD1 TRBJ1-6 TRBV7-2 CASSLAGQGPNSSPLHF
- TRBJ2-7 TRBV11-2 CASSLDGYEQYF
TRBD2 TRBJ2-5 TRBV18 CASSDRTSQETQYF
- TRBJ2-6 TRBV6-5 CASSYLSGANVLTF
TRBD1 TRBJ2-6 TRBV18 CASSPPTGSPAITF
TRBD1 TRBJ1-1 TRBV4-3 CASSPSGTGYTEAFF
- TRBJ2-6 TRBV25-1 CASSPSVLSGANVLTF
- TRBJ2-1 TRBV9 CASSPSRKRDNEQFF
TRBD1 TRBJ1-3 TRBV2 CASSAVGQESSGNTIYF
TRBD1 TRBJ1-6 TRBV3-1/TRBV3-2 CASSPGTGPSPLHF
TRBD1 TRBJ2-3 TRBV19 CASTDRAFTDTQYF
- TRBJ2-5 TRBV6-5 CASLSEGRYQETQYF
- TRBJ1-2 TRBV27 CATRWSPSGVYGYTF
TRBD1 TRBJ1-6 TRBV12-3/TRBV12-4 CASSRTGDTPLHF
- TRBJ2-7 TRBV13 CASSFNREQYF
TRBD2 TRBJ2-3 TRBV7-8 CASSLALLIAGGITDTQYF
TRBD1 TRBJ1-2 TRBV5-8 CASSRKQGAIQYGYTF
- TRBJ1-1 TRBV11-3 CASSFSGTEAFF
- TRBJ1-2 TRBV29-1 CSVAGGLRGYTF
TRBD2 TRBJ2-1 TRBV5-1 CASSLQRGSYNEQFF
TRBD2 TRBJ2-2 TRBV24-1 CATRSGGHTGELFF
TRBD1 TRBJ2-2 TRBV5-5 CASSPSGTVSTGELFF
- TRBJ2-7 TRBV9 CASSVTDASYEQYF
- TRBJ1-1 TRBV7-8 CASRPAGQLNTEAFF
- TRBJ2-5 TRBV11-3 CASSLVRGETQYF
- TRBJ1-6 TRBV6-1 CASSETGYNSPLHF
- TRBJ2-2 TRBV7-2 CASSYSGGELFF
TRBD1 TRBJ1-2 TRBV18 CASSPGQGDNYGYTF